The 10 T cell receptor beta chains below come from one sample, sequenced in a study of OX40 agonist ivuxolimab in advanced cancers. The library came from the immunoSEQ multiplex PCR assay. Here the immuneACCESS table is served through TCRdb, limited to in-frame sequences with V and J called. Missing clones are a known gap in these copies; in checked studies unresolved V genes cover under half, and the rest lacks a known reason. This sample comprises tens of thousands of clones, about 81% of them detected only once. Of the sample, approximately 0.62% falls within the top ten clones. The sample consisted of CD4+ or CD8+ T cells sorted from blood, taken in a trial of the OX40 agonist ivuxolimab. These receptors were collected from an adult with an advanced solid tumor such as melanoma, head and neck, liver or kidney cancer.

The chain is built from TRBV15 and TRBJ2-3; D remains unclear. The CDR3 spans 13 residues. Germline values: CDR1 LNHNV, CDR2 YYDKDF (reference sequence). The V end lost 2 bases, the J end lost 5 bases, and 8 bases lay between the germline ends. The CDR3 region is CATSRPNGDTQYF. The CDR3 DNA sequence: TGTGCCACCAGCAGACCCAACGGAGATACGCAGTATTTT.

The gene calls are TRBV19 and TRBJ2-7; D may be TRBD2 (5 bases). The CDR3 has 13 amino acids. Looked up from germline, CDR1 is LNHDA and CDR2 is SQIVND (reference sequence). V lost 5 bases, J lost 6 bases, and 14 bases lay in between. CDR3 sequence: CASSLRGTGEQYF. CDR3 coding DNA: TGTGCCAGTAGTCTTCGGGGAACTGGCGAGCAGTACTTC.

The gene calls are TRBV5-4 and TRBJ2-2, with D perhaps being TRBD1 or TRBD2 (5 bases each). V was shortened by 2 bases and J by 3 bases, with 8 bases between the two germline ends. Germline V gene sequence: CDR1 SGHNT, CDR2 YYREEE (reference sequence). CDR3 size: 14 residues. In DNA, the CDR3 is TGTGCCAGCAGCTTAGGGACGGACACCGGGGAGCTGTTTTTT. Translating it yields CASSLGTDTGELFF.

The chain combines TRBV7-2 with TRBJ2-5; no clear D gene. The CDR3 consists of 12 residues. Germline CDR1 is SGHTA and CDR2 is FQGNSA. V lost 5 bases, J lost 4 bases, and 8 bases lay in between. CDR3 residues: CASSDRPETQYF. Here the CDR3 DNA reads TGTGCCAGCAGCGACCGTCCAGAGACCCAGTACTTC.

The chain carries TRBV6-5 and TRBJ1-2; 12 positions match TRBD1. V was pared by 5 bases and J by 5 bases, with 6 bases of the junction left unmatched. The CDR3 totals 15 residues. CDR1 is MNHEY, CDR2 SVGAGI, per germline. CDR3 region: CASSPRDRGRYGYTF. CDR3 in DNA: TGTGCCAGCAGTCCCCGGGACAGGGGGCGGTATGGCTACACCTTC.

V gene TRBV7-7 combines with J gene TRBJ2-2, with a tentative D call TRBD1 (5 bases). CDR3 length equals 16 residues. Trimming shortened V by 3 bases and J by 13 bases, and 24 bases separated the two germline ends. From germline, CDR1 is SSHAT and CDR2 FNYEAQ (reference sequence). The CDR3 DNA follows: TGTGCCAGCAGCTTTCGCCCAGAGATTGGGTCCCAGGGGCTGTTTTTT. As protein: CASSFRPEIGSQGLFF. The variable domain in full, with the rest retrieved from reference TRBV7-7 and TRBJ2-2, is GAGVSQSPRYKVTKRGQDVTLRCDPISSHATLYWYQQALGQGPEFLTYFNYEAQPDKSGLPSDRFSAERPEGSISTLTIQRTEQRDSAMYRCASSFRPEIGSQGLFFGEGSRLTVL.

Only one count was recorded for this clone. The J gene is TRBJ2-7, the V gene TRBV21-1; TRBD1 is taken as the D call from the table, unchecked against the DNA. TRBV21-1 is a documented pseudogene. This CDR3 comprises 12 residues. The DNA of the CDR3 is TGTGCCAGCAGCAAAGCCAGGGAAGGGCAGTACTTC. Translated, it gives CASSKAREGQYF.

This chain connects TRBV9 to TRBJ1-6; 7 bases line up with TRBD1. CDR1 SGDLS and CDR2 YYNGEE come from the germline V gene. Losses at the gene ends were 4 bases for V and 9 bases for J; bases not matched to a gene: 7. This CDR3 contains 14 residues. The CDR3 loop reads CASSTDRMRSPLHF. The CDR3, as DNA: TGTGCCAGCAGCACGGACAGGATGCGTTCACCCCTCCACTTT.

The rearrangement links TRBV19 to TRBJ1-2, with no clear D. This CDR3 comprises 17 residues. V was pared by 7 bases and J by 4 bases, with 25 bases between. The V gene's germline CDR1 is LNHDA and CDR2 SQIVND (reference sequence). CDR3 DNA sequence: TGTGCCAGTATGAATGGCGGGAACACCAGGATGAGCTATGGCTACACCTTC. Residues: CASMNGGNTRMSYGYTF.

V and J are TRBV5-1 and TRBJ2-7; 7 nucleotides agree with TRBD2. This CDR3 spans 16 amino acids. Trimming at V came to 0 bases and at J to 3 bases, leaving 9 bases not matched to a gene. The germline V gene encodes CDR1 SGHRS and CDR2 YFSETQ. This CDR3 reads CASSLVASGYNYEQYF. CDR3 coding DNA: TGCGCCAGCAGCTTGGTGGCTAGCGGTTATAACTACGAGCAGTACTTC.